Listed below are T cell receptor beta chains from one sample, sequenced in a study of blood T cell repertoires in COVID-19. Only in-frame clones appear in the TCRdb table, and some are missing; sequencing was by immunoSEQ multiplex PCR. The table shows 150,000 or so clones, with just over 85% occurring only once. The specimen was peripheral blood. Source of these receptors: a woman aged 60-75 years with acute or convalescent COVID-19. CDR3s include the opening cysteine and the closing phenylalanine or tryptophan. A D gene is named only where the DNA matches it firmly. The size field is filled for only some rows; it gives once, few, many or a size class.

size,V,J,D,CDR3,DNA
NA,TRBV10-3,TRBJ2-7,NA,CATARAAAYEQYF,TGTGCCACCGCCCGGGCAGCGGCCTACGAGCAGTACTTC
once,TRBV30,TRBJ1-1,NA,CAWRTIQGMNTEAFF,TGTGCCTGGAGAACCATACAGGGCATGAACACTGAAGCTTTCTTT
NA,TRBV7-2,TRBJ2-5,NA,CASSLVSGGETQYF,TGTGCCAGCAGCTTAGTTAGCGGCGGCGAGACCCAGTACTTC
NA,TRBV10-3,TRBJ2-3,TRBD2,CAISEMGLAGTDTQYF,TGTGCCATCAGTGAGATGGGACTAGCGGGCACAGATACGCAGTATTTT
NA,TRBV24-1,TRBJ2-3,TRBD2,CATSDPGTTTDTQYF,TGTGCCACCAGTGATCCCGGGACTACGACAGATACGCAGTATTTT
NA,TRBV14,TRBJ1-2,NA,CASSQDQASARYGYTF,TGTGCCAGCAGCCAAGATCAGGCTTCGGCACGCTATGGCTACACCTTC
NA,TRBV15,TRBJ2-7,TRBD1,CATSRDPGTAARGVQYF,TGTGCCACCAGCAGAGATCCCGGGACAGCTGCCAGAGGTGTGCAGTACTTC
NA,TRBV10-1,TRBJ2-2,NA,CASSPMGLNTGELFF,TGCGCCAGCAGCCCCATGGGACTTAACACCGGGGAGCTGTTTTTT
once,TRBV14,TRBJ1-6,NA,CASSQGQRYNSPLHF,TGTGCCAGCAGCCAAGGACAGCGTTATAATTCACCCCTCCACTTT
NA,TRBV5-1,TRBJ2-2,TRBD1,CASSLDAGGTGELFF,TGCGCCAGCAGCTTGGATGCAGGGGGAACCGGGGAGCTGTTTTTT
NA,TRBV5-1,TRBJ2-7,TRBD1,CASSTGPGQQYEQYF,TGCGCCAGCAGCACAGGGCCGGGACAGCAATACGAGCAGTACTTC
NA,TRBV21-1,TRBJ1-2,NA,CASSNGYGGADNYGYTF,TGTGCCAGCAGCAACGGGTACGGGGGGGCGGATAACTATGGCTACACCTTC
few,TRBV15,TRBJ2-2,NA,CATSRPQGYTGELFF,TGTGCCACCAGCAGACCCCAGGGTTACACCGGGGAGCTGTTTTTT
once,TRBV4-2,TRBJ1-2,TRBD1,CASSQEGQLNYGYTF,TGTGCCAGCAGCCAGGAGGGACAGCTAAACTATGGCTACACCTTC
NA,TRBV14,TRBJ2-1,NA,CASSQLRNPYNEQFF,TGTGCCAGCAGCCAACTGCGGAACCCCTACAATGAGCAGTTCTTC
NA,TRBV30,TRBJ1-5,NA,CAWSGGSNQPQHF,TGTGCCTGGAGTGGAGGAAGCAATCAGCCCCAGCATTTT
NA,TRBV7-6,TRBJ1-1,TRBD1,CASSPYRGRNTEAFF,TGTGCCAGCAGCCCGTACAGGGGGCGGAACACTGAAGCTTTCTTT
NA,TRBV15,TRBJ1-5,NA,CATSARGGGHSSSNQPQHF,TGTGCCACCAGCGCCCGTGGGGGGGGACATTCGTCAAGCAATCAGCCCCAGCATTTT
once,TRBV24-1,TRBJ2-5,TRBD2,CATSDSGAETQYF,TGTGCCACCAGCGATAGCGGGGCAGAGACCCAGTACTTC
once,TRBV28,TRBJ1-5,NA,CASSAFGGKGQPQHF,TGTGCCAGCAGTGCGTTCGGGGGAAAGGGTCAGCCCCAGCATTTT
NA,TRBV7-8,TRBJ1-2,NA,CASSRGALYGYTF,TGTGCCAGCAGCCGTGGGGCCCTCTATGGCTACACCTTC
NA,TRBV19,TRBJ1-2,NA,CASSRESLYGYTF,TGTGCCAGTAGCCGGGAGAGCCTCTATGGCTACACCTTC
NA,TRBV19,TRBJ1-5,NA,CASSYRVFGNQPQHF,TGTGCCAGTAGCTACAGGGTTTTTGGCAATCAGCCCCAGCATTTT
NA,TRBV6-1,TRBJ1-5,NA,CASSEGGNQPQHF,TGTGCCAGCAGTGAGGGGGGGAATCAGCCCCAGCATTTT
NA,TRBV4-1,TRBJ2-7,TRBD2,CASSQDMWSSGALEQYF,TGCGCCAGCAGCCAAGATATGTGGAGTAGCGGGGCCCTCGAGCAGTACTTC
NA,TRBV28,TRBJ1-6,NA,CASSYPRGSPLHF,TGTGCCAGCAGTTACCCCCGGGGTTCACCCCTCCACTTT
NA,TRBV12-3/TRBV12-4,TRBJ2-1,NA,CASSLRGNEQFF,TGTGCCAGCAGTTTGCGGGGCAATGAGCAGTTCTTC
NA,TRBV6-5,TRBJ1-4,NA,CASSSSLNEKLFF,TGTGCCAGCAGTTCGTCCCTTAATGAAAAACTGTTTTTT
NA,TRBV19,TRBJ1-5,TRBD1,CASSMDRGSNQPQHF,TGTGCCAGTAGTATGGACAGGGGGAGCAATCAGCCCCAGCATTTT
once,TRBV9,TRBJ2-7,TRBD1,CASSVRTGHEQYF,TGTGCCAGCAGCGTCAGGACAGGGCACGAGCAGTACTTC
NA,TRBV27,TRBJ2-6,NA,CASSLEPLGANVLTF,TGTGCCAGCAGTTTAGAACCCCTAGGGGCCAACGTCCTGACTTTC
NA,TRBV18,TRBJ2-1,TRBD2,CASSQIAGEQFF,TGTGCCAGCTCACAAATAGCGGGGGAGCAGTTCTTC
NA,TRBV14,TRBJ2-7,NA,CASSQAHGRGYEQYF,TGTGCCAGCAGCCAAGCACACGGACGCGGGTACGAGCAGTACTTC
NA,TRBV6-5,TRBJ2-1,NA,CASCPPGTGGGQFF,TGTGCCAGCTGCCCCCCCGGGACCGGGGGAGGGCAGTTCTTC
NA,TRBV14,TRBJ1-1,TRBD1,CASSPGQGYTEAFF,TGTGCCAGCAGCCCGGGACAGGGGTACACTGAAGCTTTCTTT
NA,TRBV7-2,TRBJ2-7,TRBD2,CASSPGLVEQYF,TGTGCCAGCAGCCCCGGACTAGTCGAGCAGTACTTC
once,TRBV19,TRBJ1-2,NA,CASSILMAGAYGYTF,TGTGCCAGTAGTATCTTAATGGCGGGGGCCTATGGCTACACCTTC
NA,TRBV11-2,TRBJ2-7,TRBD1,CASRYTGTAINSEQYF,TGTGCCAGCAGGTACACCGGGACAGCAATTAACTCCGAGCAGTACTTC
few,TRBV27,TRBJ1-2,NA,CASSPGLMNYGYTF,TGTGCCAGCAGCCCGGGACTGATGAACTATGGCTACACCTTC
NA,TRBV9,TRBJ2-6,TRBD1,CASSTRTGGSVLTF,TGTGCCAGCAGCACCCGGACAGGGGGATCCGTCCTGACTTTC